This T cell receptor (beta chain) was sequenced in a study of control samples from healthy donors and cancer patients. Germline loops: CDR1 SNHLY, CDR2 FYNNEI. The CDR3 runs 13 residues. J gave up 7 bases and V 9 bases, and 9 bases lay outside the gene matches. This table comes from immunoSEQ multiplex PCR, and its TCRdb copy is limited to in-frame clones, with some not included. The table has roughly 190,000 clones, 91% seen once. The V and J genes are TRBV2 and TRBJ2-7; 10 nucleotides align to TRBD1. The sample taken for sequencing was blood. The sequence was obtained from a woman aged 25 to 45 in good health. The CDR3 sequence: CARTGTGVNEQYF. Written as DNA, the CDR3 is TGTGCCAGGACCGGGACAGGGGTTAATGAGCAGTACTTC.